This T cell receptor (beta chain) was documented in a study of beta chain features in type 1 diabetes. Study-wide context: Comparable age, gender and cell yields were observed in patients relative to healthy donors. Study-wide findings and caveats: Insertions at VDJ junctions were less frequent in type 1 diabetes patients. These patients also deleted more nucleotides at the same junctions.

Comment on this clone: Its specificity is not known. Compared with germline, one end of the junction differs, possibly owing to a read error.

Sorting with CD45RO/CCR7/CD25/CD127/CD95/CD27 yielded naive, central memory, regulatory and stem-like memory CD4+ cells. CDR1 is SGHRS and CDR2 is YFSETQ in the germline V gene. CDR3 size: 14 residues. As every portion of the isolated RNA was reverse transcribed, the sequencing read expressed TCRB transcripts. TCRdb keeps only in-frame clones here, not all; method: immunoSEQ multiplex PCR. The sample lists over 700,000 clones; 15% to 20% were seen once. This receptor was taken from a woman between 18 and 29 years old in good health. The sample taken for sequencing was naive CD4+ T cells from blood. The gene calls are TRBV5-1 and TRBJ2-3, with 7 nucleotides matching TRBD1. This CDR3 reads CASSIGTETATQYF. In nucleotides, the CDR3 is TGCGCCAGCAGCATAGGGACAGAAACAGCTACGCAGTATTTT.